What follows are 31 T cell receptor beta chains derived from one specimen sequenced in a study of T cell responses to AZD1222 COVID-19 vaccine. Repertoires were generated with immunoSEQ multiplex PCR, while TCRdb's copy carries only in-frame clones and drops some. This table holds about 130,000 clones, approximately 89% found once. The sequenced sample was peripheral blood, obtained 28 days after the second AZD1222 dose. Every receptor here comes from an adult who received the AZD1222 COVID-19 vaccine.

V gene TRBV28 combines with J gene TRBJ1-1, with a tentative D call TRBD1 (6 bases). V was cut by 2 bases and J by 4 bases, with 11 bases left in between. CDR1 and CDR2 from the germline V gene are MDHEN and SYDVKM. The length of the CDR3 is 14 residues. CDR3 DNA sequence: TGTGCCAGCAGTTTAATCGACAGGAGCACTGAAGCTTTCTTT. Its translation is CASSLIDRSTEAFF.

This clone has more than one count but fewer than ten. The chain joins TRBV7-2 to TRBJ2-7; possible D gene TRBD2, 6 bases. Looked up from germline, CDR1 is SGHTA and CDR2 is FQGNSA. This CDR3 has 16 amino acids. Deletions cut 0 bases from V and 4 bases from J, with 16 bases between. The CDR3, as DNA: TGTGCCAGCAGCTTAGCGTCGGACGGGGGAGTTTACGAGCAGTACTTC. This translates into CASSLASDGGVYEQYF.

The chain uses TRBV7-2 and TRBJ1-3, with D perhaps TRBD1 (5 bases). This CDR3 is built from 16 residues. The V end was cut by 3 bases, the J end by 0 bases, with 12 bases between. Germline V gives CDR1 SGHTA, CDR2 FQGNSA. The CDR3 protein is CASSLGVPNSGNTIYF. The CDR3 DNA reads TGTGCCAGCAGCTTGGGGGTACCCAACTCTGGAAACACCATATATTTT.

The chain joins TRBV2 to TRBJ2-7; maybe TRBD2 (5 bases). There are 13 residues in the CDR3. Germline V gene lookup returns CDR1 SNHLY and CDR2 FYNNEI. The V end was cut by 7 bases, the J end by 2 bases, with 12 bases between. The CDR3 reads CASMGVWTYEQYF. The CDR3 DNA is TGTGCCAGCATGGGAGTATGGACCTACGAGCAGTACTTC. The full variable domain, its missing parts supplied by reference TRBV2 and TRBJ2-7, is EPEVTQTPSHQVTQMGQEVILRCVPISNHLYFYWYRQILGQKVEFLVSFYNNEISEKSEIFDDQFSVERPDGSNFTLKIRSTKLEDSAMYFCASMGVWTYEQYFGPGTRLTVT.

The chain employs TRBV24-1 and TRBJ1-1, with a tentative D call TRBD1 (6 bases). This CDR3 contains 15 residues. Trimming left V 2 bases short and J 4 bases short, with 13 bases between. Germline values: CDR1 KGHDR, CDR2 SFDVKD. The chain's CDR3 is CATSDSQGGITEAFF. The CDR3 DNA is TGTGCCACCAGTGATTCCCAAGGGGGGATCACTGAAGCTTTCTTT.

The chain couples TRBV7-8 to TRBJ1-5; 9 nucleotides align to TRBD1. The CDR3 loop spans 14 amino acids. Germline CDR1 SGHVS, CDR2 FQNEAQ. With 5 bases clipped from V and 6 bases from J, the junction kept 5 bases outside the gene matches. CDR3 sequence reads: CASSTQQGAQPQHF. In DNA, the CDR3 is TGTGCCAGCAGCACCCAACAGGGGGCTCAGCCCCAGCATTTT.

This clone was observed a few times. CDR3 DNA: TGTGCCATCAGCGAGACAGGGGGACTCTACGAGCAGTACTTC. Amino acid sequence: CAISETGGLYEQYF. The chain carries TRBV10-3 and TRBJ2-7, with 9 bases matching TRBD1. V was pared by 6 bases and J by 3 bases, with 6 bases of the junction left unmatched. Germline V gene data show CDR1 as ENHRY and CDR2 as SYGVKD. There are 14 residues in the CDR3.

The chain employs TRBV5-1 and TRBJ2-1, with 8 bases aligning to TRBD2. Germline CDR1 is SGHRS and CDR2 is YFSETQ. Trimming at V came to 2 bases and at J to 8 bases, leaving 6 bases not matched to a gene. The CDR3 has 14 residues. CDR3 bases: TGCGCCAGCAGCTTCGGGGGGGCGGCGTATGAGCAGTTCTTC. Protein: CASSFGGAAYEQFF.

The chain is built from TRBV7-2 and TRBJ2-7, with 10 bases aligning to TRBD1. J gave up 3 bases and V 3 bases, and 5 bases lay outside the gene matches. In germline, CDR1 is SGHTA, CDR2 FQGNSA. The CDR3 totals 15 residues. The CDR3 nucleotides read TGTGCCAGCAGCTTCACCGGGACAGGGGACTACGAGCAGTACTTC. It translates to CASSFTGTGDYEQYF.

The V call is TRBV30, the J call TRBJ1-1; tentatively, D is TRBD1 (5 bases). V was trimmed by 3 bases and J by 3 bases, leaving 11 bases between them. Germline-derived CDR1 and CDR2 are GTSNPN and SVGIG (reference sequence). The CDR3 has 13 amino acids. The CDR3 DNA is TGTGCCTGGAGCCTCGGGGGGGACACTGAAGCTTTCTTT. It yields the protein CAWSLGGDTEAFF.

This chain joins TRBV2 and TRBJ2-3; 13 positions agree with TRBD2. The CDR3 extends over 15 amino acids. The V and J ends lost 7 bases and 3 bases, in that order; junction bases with no gene match: 4. CDR1 and CDR2 (germline): SNHLY, FYNNEI. CDR3 amino acids: CASTPGLAGTDTQYF. In DNA, the CDR3 is TGTGCCAGCACCCCGGGACTAGCGGGAACAGATACGCAGTATTTT.

The genes are TRBV7-9 and TRBJ2-1, with TRBD1 matching over 7 bases. CDR3 length: 14 residues. Trimming at V came to 5 bases and at J to 6 bases, leaving 7 bases not matched to a gene. Germline V gene data show CDR1 as SEHNR and CDR2 as FQNEAQ (reference sequence). CDR3 nucleotide sequence: TGTGCCAGCAGCCCCGGACAGGTGGGCAATGAGCAGTTCTTC. It is translated as CASSPGQVGNEQFF.

This clone was detected only a few times. The CDR3 region has the DNA TGTGCCAGCAGAAACGGCCCCCTCGGCAATGAGCAGTTCTTC. Protein sequence: CASRNGPLGNEQFF. V and J are TRBV7-3 and TRBJ2-1, with D uncertain. This CDR3 spans 14 amino acids. CDR1 is SGHTA, CDR2 FQGTGA, per germline. Trimming left V 6 bases short and J 6 bases short, with 15 bases between.

V gene TRBV30 combines with J gene TRBJ1-1, with D maybe TRBD1 (6 bases). The CDR3 contains 13 residues. Germline values: CDR1 GTSNPN, CDR2 SVGIG (reference sequence). V was shortened by 2 bases and J by 4 bases, with 11 bases between the two germline ends. The CDR3 loop is CAWSSQGSTEAFF. The CDR3 nucleotides are TGTGCCTGGAGTTCCCAGGGGAGCACTGAAGCTTTCTTT.

V usage is TRBV7-3 and J usage is TRBJ1-1, with D possibly being TRBD1 (5 bases). CDR1 SGHTA and CDR2 FQGTGA come from the germline V gene. The CDR3 spans 14 residues. Trimming removed 2 bases at V and 5 bases at J, with 12 bases between. CDR3 protein: CASSLPGTDTEAFF. The CDR3, as DNA: TGTGCCAGCAGCTTACCAGGGACGGATACTGAAGCTTTCTTT.

The CDR3 coding sequence is TGTGCCAGTAGTATAGGGCTAGCGTTCACCGGGGAGCTGTTTTTT. Amino acids: CASSIGLAFTGELFF. The V gene is TRBV19, the J gene TRBJ2-2; D possibly corresponds to TRBD2 (6 bases). V was trimmed by 1 base and J by 4 bases, leaving 10 bases between them. The CDR3 contains 15 residues. Germline V gives CDR1 LNHDA, CDR2 SQIVND (reference sequence).

V gene TRBV4-1 combines with J gene TRBJ1-1; D possibly corresponds to TRBD1 (5 bases). The CDR3 sequence is 18 residues long. Germline V gene lookup returns CDR1 MGHRA and CDR2 YSYEKL. V gave up 0 bases and J gave up 2 bases, with 19 bases separating them. CDR3 nucleotide sequence: TGCGCCAGCAGCCAAGAGGCCAGGTGGGGTGGGGGAAACACTGAAGCTTTCTTT. Its protein product is CASSQEARWGGGNTEAFF.

Comments on this clone: Sequence at one end of the junction differs from germline and may be a read error. V is TRBV19 and J is TRBJ2-7, with D perhaps assigned TRBD1 or TRBD2 (5 bases each). Per germline, CDR1 LNHDA and CDR2 SQIVND (reference sequence). The CDR3 sequence is 15 residues long. The CDR3 coding sequence is TGTGCCAGTAGTTTAGACACGGGACCTTCCTACGAGCAGTACTTC. It translates to CASSLDTGPSYEQYF.

The V and J genes are TRBV30 and TRBJ2-7; tentative D call: TRBD1 (5 bases). Germline lookup yields CDR1 GTSNPN and CDR2 SVGIG (reference sequence). The CDR3 has 13 amino acids. The V end lost 0 bases, the J end lost 4 bases, and 10 bases lay between the germline ends. The CDR3 is CAWSVARGYEQYF. CDR3 bases: TGTGCCTGGAGTGTAGCTAGGGGATACGAGCAGTACTTC. The full variable domain, completed using reference TRBV30 and TRBJ2-7, is SQTIHQWPATLVQPVGSPLSLECTVEGTSNPNLYWYRQAAGRGLQLLFYSVGIGQISSEVPQNLSASRPQDRQFILSSKKLLLSDSGFYLCAWSVARGYEQYFGPGTRLTVT.

The chain couples TRBV6-2 or TRBV6-3 to TRBJ1-5; the match to TRBD1 covers 8 bases. CDR1 is MNHEY, CDR2 SVGEGT, per germline. This CDR3 is built from 18 residues. J lost 3 bases, V lost 4 bases, and 14 bases had no gene match. The CDR3 here is CASSFGSQDRDTNQPQHF. Written as DNA, the CDR3 is TGTGCCAGCAGTTTTGGTTCTCAGGACAGGGACACCAATCAGCCCCAGCATTTT.

The rearrangement joins TRBV30 to TRBJ1-1, with D possibly being TRBD1 (5 bases). The V gene lost 0 bases and the J gene lost 6 bases, with 11 bases spanning the gap. The CDR3 contains 13 residues. Per germline, CDR1 GTSNPN and CDR2 SVGIG (reference sequence). The CDR3 protein is CAWSVRVGAEAFF. The CDR3 DNA reads as TGTGCCTGGAGTGTACGTGTAGGGGCTGAAGCTTTCTTT.

The chain joins TRBV28 to TRBJ1-2; D unclear. CDR3 length: 16 residues. Trimming took off 3 bases at V and 3 bases at J, with 17 bases between the two ends. The germline V gene has CDR1 MDHEN and CDR2 SYDVKM. CDR3 protein: CASSFVGQENYYGYTF. Here the CDR3 DNA reads TGTGCCAGCAGTTTTGTAGGGCAGGAGAACTACTATGGCTACACCTTC.

This chain uses TRBV28 with TRBJ2-1, with D perhaps matching TRBD1 (6 bases). V was trimmed by 7 bases and J by 4 bases, leaving 20 bases between them. This CDR3 region has 16 residues. The germline V gene has CDR1 MDHEN and CDR2 SYDVKM. CDR3: CASTSGTLDPYNEQFF. Here the CDR3 DNA reads TGTGCCAGCACTTCTGGGACATTGGACCCATACAATGAGCAGTTCTTC.

The chain's CDR3 is CASRERSNTEAFF. CDR3 DNA sequence: TGTGCCAGCAGGGAGCGGTCGAACACTGAAGCTTTCTTT. This rearrangement joins TRBV6-5 to TRBJ1-1; D gene uncertain. V dropped 6 bases and J dropped 1 base, with 9 bases sitting between them. The germline CDR1 and CDR2 sequences are MNHEY and SVGAGI. The CDR3 totals 13 residues.

The CDR3 bases are TGTGCCAGCAGCTTAGCGACGGACAGGAACTCTGGAAACACCATATATTTT. Translated, it gives CASSLATDRNSGNTIYF. The chain links TRBV7-9 to TRBJ1-3; 7 nucleotides agree with TRBD1. J lost 0 bases, V lost 0 bases, and 5 bases had no gene match. Germline values: CDR1 SEHNR, CDR2 FQNEAQ (reference sequence). The CDR3 is 17 amino acids.

The chain is built from TRBV30 and TRBJ1-1; 9 nucleotides align to TRBD1. The CDR3 is 13 amino acids. V dropped 8 bases and J dropped 5; count of bases not matched to a gene: 9. Germline CDR1 reads GTSNPN; CDR2 reads SVGIG (reference sequence). In DNA, the CDR3 is TGTGCCCGGACAGGGGTCAGCAAGACTGAAGCTTTCTTT. Protein product: CARTGVSKTEAFF.

The chain links TRBV7-2 to TRBJ2-7; no clear D gene. The germline V gene has CDR1 SGHTA and CDR2 FQGNSA. The CDR3 sequence is 14 residues long. With 2 bases removed from V and 2 bases from J, the gap between germline ends came to 10 bases. As DNA, the CDR3 is TGTGCCAGCAGCTTATTAGGCTCTCCCTACGAGCAGTACTTC. This codes for CASSLLGSPYEQYF.

V is TRBV4-2 and J is TRBJ2-7, with D perhaps TRBD1 (6 bases). In germline, CDR1 is LGHNA, CDR2 YNFKEQ. With 0 bases removed from V and 6 bases from J, the gap between germline ends came to 12 bases. The CDR3 has 14 amino acids. CDR3 sequence (DNA): TGTGCCAGCAGCCAAGAGCGGGTGGGGGCCGAGCAGTACTTC. Translating it yields CASSQERVGAEQYF.

DNA of the CDR3: TGCGCCAGCAGCCAACAAGGACAGGGTTCTTTCGGAAACACCATATATTTT. It is translated as CASSQQGQGSFGNTIYF. The genes are TRBV5-1 and TRBJ1-3; 8 positions match TRBD1. This CDR3 is built from 17 residues. Germline CDR1 and CDR2: SGHRS and YFSETQ. V lost 4 bases to trimming and J lost 4 bases; unmatched junction nucleotides: 13.

The genes are TRBV28 and TRBJ1-2; TRBD1 is a possible D gene (6 bases). CDR3 length: 14 residues. Per germline, CDR1 MDHEN and CDR2 SYDVKM. Trimming removed 10 bases from V and 3 bases from J, with 18 bases in between. As DNA, the CDR3 is TGTGCCACCAAATTAGGGGGAGCGGACTATGGCTACACCTTC. It yields the protein CATKLGGADYGYTF.

This chain links TRBV24-1 with TRBJ1-6, with D possibly TRBD1 on 5 matching bases. The CDR3 extends over 18 amino acids. V was trimmed by 5 bases and J by 5 bases, leaving 21 bases between them. Per germline, CDR1 KGHDR and CDR2 SFDVKD. For the CDR3, the DNA is TGTGCCACCAGTGTCCCCTGTGGGGGAGCAAAAAATAATTCACCCCTCCACTTT. Protein: CATSVPCGGAKNNSPLHF.